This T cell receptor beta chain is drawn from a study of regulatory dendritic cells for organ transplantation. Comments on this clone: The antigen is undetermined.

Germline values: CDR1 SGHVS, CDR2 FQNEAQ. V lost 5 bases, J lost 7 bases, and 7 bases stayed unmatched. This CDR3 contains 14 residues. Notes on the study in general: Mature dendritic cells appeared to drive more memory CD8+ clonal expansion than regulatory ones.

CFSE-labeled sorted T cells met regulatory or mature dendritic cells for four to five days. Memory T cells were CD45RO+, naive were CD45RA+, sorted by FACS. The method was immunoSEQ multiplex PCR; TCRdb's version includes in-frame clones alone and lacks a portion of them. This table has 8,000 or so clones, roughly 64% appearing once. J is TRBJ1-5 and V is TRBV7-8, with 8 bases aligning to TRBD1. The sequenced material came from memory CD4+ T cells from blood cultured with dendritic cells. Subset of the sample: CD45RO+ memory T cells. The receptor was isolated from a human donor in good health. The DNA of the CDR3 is TGTGCCAGCAGCCTACAGGGGGAACAGCAGCCCCAGCATTTT. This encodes CASSLQGEQQPQHF.